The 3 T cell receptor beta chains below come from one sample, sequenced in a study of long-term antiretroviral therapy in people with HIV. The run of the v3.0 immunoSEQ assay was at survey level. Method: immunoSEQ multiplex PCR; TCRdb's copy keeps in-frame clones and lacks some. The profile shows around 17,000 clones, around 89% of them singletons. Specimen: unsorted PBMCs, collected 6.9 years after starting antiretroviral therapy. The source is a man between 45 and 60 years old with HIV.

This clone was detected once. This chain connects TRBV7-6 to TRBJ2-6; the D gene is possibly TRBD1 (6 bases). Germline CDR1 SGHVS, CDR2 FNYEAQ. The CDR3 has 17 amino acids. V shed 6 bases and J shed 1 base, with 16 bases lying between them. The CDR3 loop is CASSGPGASSGANVLTF. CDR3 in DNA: TGTGCCAGCAGTGGGCCAGGGGCCTCTTCTGGGGCCAACGTCCTGACTTTC.

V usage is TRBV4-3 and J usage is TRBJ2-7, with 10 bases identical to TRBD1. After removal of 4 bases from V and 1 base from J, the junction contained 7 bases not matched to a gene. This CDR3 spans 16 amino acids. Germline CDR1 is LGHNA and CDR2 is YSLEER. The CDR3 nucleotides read TGCGCCAGCAGCCCCTGGGCGGGACAGGGGTCCTACGAGCAGTACTTC. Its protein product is CASSPWAGQGSYEQYF.

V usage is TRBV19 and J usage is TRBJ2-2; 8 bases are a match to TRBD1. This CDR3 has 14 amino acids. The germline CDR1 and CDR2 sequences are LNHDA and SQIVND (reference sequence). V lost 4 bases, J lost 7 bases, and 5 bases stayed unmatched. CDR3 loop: CASSNQGAGGELFF. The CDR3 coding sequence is TGTGCCAGTAGTAATCAGGGGGCTGGCGGGGAGCTGTTTTTT.